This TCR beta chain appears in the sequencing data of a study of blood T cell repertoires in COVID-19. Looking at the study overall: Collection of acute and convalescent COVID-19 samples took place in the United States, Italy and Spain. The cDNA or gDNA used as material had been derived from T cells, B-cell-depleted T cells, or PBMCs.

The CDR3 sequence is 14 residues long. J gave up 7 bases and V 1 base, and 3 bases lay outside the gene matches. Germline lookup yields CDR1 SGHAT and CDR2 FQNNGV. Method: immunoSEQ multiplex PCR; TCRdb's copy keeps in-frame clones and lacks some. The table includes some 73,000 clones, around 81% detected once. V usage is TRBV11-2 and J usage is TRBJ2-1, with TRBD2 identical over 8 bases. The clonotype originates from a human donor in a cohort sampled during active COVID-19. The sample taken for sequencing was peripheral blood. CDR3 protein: CASSLAGGANEQFF. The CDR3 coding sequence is TGTGCCAGCAGCTTAGCGGGGGGGGCAAATGAGCAGTTCTTC.